These 5 T cell receptor beta chains came from one sample sequenced in a study of T cell responses to AZD1222 COVID-19 vaccine. Sequencing was performed with immunoSEQ multiplex PCR; in TCRdb, only in-frame clones are kept and a portion is missing. The sample yields approximately 150,000 clones, approximately 88% seen once. The specimen comprised peripheral blood, sampled 28 days after the second AZD1222 dose. The receptor source for this set is an adult who received the AZD1222 COVID-19 vaccine.

The rearrangement uses TRBV10-3 and TRBJ2-1; TRBD2 matches 7 bases. CDR1 and CDR2 (germline): ENHRY, SYGVKD. Trimming removed 6 bases from V and 8 bases from J; junction bases left unmatched: 7. The CDR3 spans 13 residues. CDR3 region: CAIRKTSADEQFF. The CDR3 DNA reads as TGTGCCATCAGGAAAACTAGCGCCGATGAGCAGTTCTTC.

This sequence joins TRBV6-5 and TRBJ2-7; 7 bases are a match to TRBD1. The CDR3 loop spans 12 amino acids. The germline V gene has CDR1 MNHEY and CDR2 SVGAGI. After removal of 5 bases from V and 6 bases from J, the junction contained 4 bases not matched to a gene. The CDR3 sequence is CASSPQGTEQYF. Here the CDR3 DNA reads TGTGCCAGCAGTCCACAGGGGACCGAGCAGTACTTC.

This sequence joins TRBV18 and TRBJ2-1, with TRBD2 matching over 11 bases. The CDR3 is made up of 16 amino acids. Germline trimming cut 0 bases from V and 4 bases from J; bases unmatched to any gene: 2. In germline, CDR1 is KGHSH, CDR2 LQKENI. CDR3 protein: CASSPPTSGSYNEQFF. CDR3 in DNA: TGTGCCAGCTCACCACCAACTAGCGGGAGTTACAATGAGCAGTTCTTC.

The V and J genes are TRBV10-3 and TRBJ1-6, with D maybe TRBD1 (6 bases). V dropped 5 bases and J dropped 0 bases, with 11 bases sitting between them. The germline CDR1 and CDR2 sequences are ENHRY and SYGVKD. The CDR3 loop spans 16 amino acids. The CDR3 sequence is CAISNRDSSYNSPLHF. CDR3 nucleotide sequence: TGTGCCATCAGTAACAGGGATAGCTCCTATAATTCACCCCTCCACTTT.

The V and J genes are TRBV3-1 (or the pseudogene TRBV3-2) and TRBJ1-1; D is uncertain. Trimming stripped 4 bases from V and 10 bases from J, with 19 bases between. CDR1 LGHDT and CDR2 YNNKEL come from the germline V gene (reference sequence). CDR3 length: 14 amino acids. Written as DNA, the CDR3 is TGTGCCAGCAGCCCATACGGAGGGCAAGTTCGAGCTTTCTTT. This gives the protein CASSPYGGQVRAFF.